The 20 T cell receptor beta chains below were found in one sample sequenced in a study of early T cells in non-severe SARS-CoV-2 infection. TCRdb passed the 5' RACE reads through MiXCR, listing each CDR3 protein once. The sample has under 40,000 distinct CDR3 sequences; 5% to 7% are singletons. Sequencing was carried out using whole blood. The receptors originated from an adult who was a healthcare worker with PCR-confirmed SARS-CoV-2 infection or an uninfected control (not recorded which).

This clonotype was seen only a few times. The chain recombines TRBV20-1 with TRBJ2-7; D remains unclear. The CDR3 totals 9 residues. V dropped 7 bases and J dropped 3 bases, with 4 bases sitting between them. Germline values: CDR1 DFQATT, CDR2 SNEGSKA (reference sequence). CDR3 bases: TGCAGTGTCAGCTACGAGCAGTACTTC. It translates to CSVSYEQYF.

The chain uses TRBV20-1 and TRBJ2-7, with D hard to call. The V gene's germline CDR1 is DFQATT and CDR2 SNEGSKA (reference sequence). The CDR3 runs 12 residues. Between the trimmed V and J ends, which lost 6 bases and 2 bases, there was a span of 11 bases. CDR3 protein: CSAPRLAYEQYF. The CDR3, as DNA: TGCAGTGCACCCCGGTTGGCCTACGAGCAGTACTTC.

Only a few counts were recorded for this clonotype. V is TRBV27 and J is TRBJ1-1; no reliable D call. Germline values: CDR1 MNHEY, CDR2 SMNVEV (reference sequence). This CDR3 has 13 amino acids. V lost 1 base, J lost 0 bases, and 3 bases lay in between. The CDR3 reads CASSLLVNTEAFF. The CDR3 DNA follows: TGTGCCAGCAGTTTATTAGTGAACACTGAAGCTTTCTTT.

This clonotype was observed many times. V gene TRBV5-6 combines with J gene TRBJ2-1; D is ambiguous. The CDR3 has 12 amino acids. Germline assignment: CDR1 SGHDT and CDR2 YYEEEE. With 0 bases removed from V and 9 bases from J, the gap between germline ends came to 7 bases. DNA for the CDR3: TGTGCCAGCAGCTTGGGTTATTTTGAGCAGTTCTTC. Translated: CASSLGYFEQFF.

Many counts were recorded for this clonotype. V and J are TRBV9 and TRBJ1-1, with TRBD1 matching 7 bases. V trimming: 2 bases; J trimming: 5 bases; junction bases outside the gene matches: 12. The CDR3 length is 16 residues. In germline, CDR1 is SGDLS, CDR2 YYNGEE. This chain's CDR3 is CASSVGTELPGTEAFF. In nucleotides, the CDR3 is TGTGCCAGCAGCGTCGGGACAGAGCTCCCTGGGACTGAAGCTTTCTTT. The full variable domain, completed using reference TRBV9 and TRBJ1-1, is DSGVTQTPKHLITATGQRVTLRCSPRSGDLSVYWYQQSLDQGLQFLIQYYNGEERAKGNILERFSAQQFPDLHSELNLSSLELGDSALYFCASSVGTELPGTEAFFGQGTRLTVV.

V is TRBV6-1 and J is TRBJ1-2; D is possibly TRBD1 (5 bases). Germline values: CDR1 MNHNS, CDR2 SASEGT. V lost 3 bases to trimming and J lost 6 bases, with 11 bases between them. The CDR3 runs 13 residues. CDR3 nucleotides: TGTGCCAGCAGTGATCAGGGATTTGATGGCTACACCTTC. It encodes CASSDQGFDGYTF.

The rearrangement joins TRBV12-3 or TRBV12-4 to TRBJ2-1; TRBD2 aligns across 9 bases. The CDR3 spans 14 residues. The V segment lost 6 bases and the J segment 8 bases; nucleotides outside the gene matches: 8. DNA of the CDR3: TGTGCCAGCAGCCCCTCCGCGGGAGGGGATGAGCAGTTCTTC. It codes for CASSPSAGGDEQFF.

In this sample, this clonotype turned up many times. V usage is TRBV29-1 and J usage is TRBJ2-3; D is perhaps TRBD1 or TRBD2 (5 bases each). V was cut by 5 bases and J by 2 bases, with 17 bases left in between. Germline assignment: CDR1 SQVTM and CDR2 ANQGSEA. This CDR3 region has 15 residues. CDR3 sequence reads: CSVWGPPGTTDTQYF. In DNA, the CDR3 is TGCAGCGTTTGGGGCCCCCCTGGGACCACAGATACGCAGTATTTT.

The V call is TRBV3-1, the J call TRBJ2-3, with 7 bases that match TRBD2. V dropped 4 bases and J dropped 5; count of bases not matched to a gene: 6. CDR3 length: 14 amino acids. Germline V gives CDR1 LGHDT, CDR2 YNNKEL (reference sequence). CDR3 bases: TGTGCCAGCAGCCCCATGCGCGGGAGAGATACGCAGTATTTT. It codes for CASSPMRGRDTQYF.

This sequence joins TRBV6-6 and TRBJ2-7; 9 nucleotides line up with TRBD1. V shed 7 bases, J shed 4 bases, and the junction held 2 bases outside the gene matches. Germline-derived CDR1 and CDR2 are MNHNY and SVGAGI (reference sequence). The CDR3 is 12 amino acids. The CDR3 loop reads CASIDRGYEQYF. The CDR3 bases are TGTGCCAGCATCGACAGGGGGTACGAGCAGTACTTC.

This clonotype was detected many times. The chain recombines TRBV7-9 with TRBJ1-6; D gene unclear. V was shortened by 5 bases and J by 10 bases, with 18 bases between the two germline ends. The CDR3 sequence is 15 residues long. Germline V gene sequence: CDR1 SEHNR, CDR2 FQNEAQ (reference sequence). The CDR3, as DNA: TGTGCCAGCAGCCCCCTGCAGGAGGGAGGGTCACCCCTCCACTTT. Translation: CASSPLQEGGSPLHF.

This clonotype was seen repeatedly, ten times or more. This chain uses TRBV20-1 with TRBJ2-3; D gene uncertain. Germline V lookup: CDR1 DFQATT, CDR2 SNEGSKA (reference sequence). Trimming took 6 bases from V and 3 from J, leaving 10 bases between them. The CDR3 has 12 residues. The CDR3 reads CSAVPVTDTQYF. The DNA of the CDR3 is TGCAGTGCCGTCCCCGTGACAGATACGCAGTATTTT.

Ten or more counts support this clonotype. V usage is TRBV20-1 and J usage is TRBJ2-7, with D maybe TRBD2 (6 bases). CDR3 length: 14 amino acids. Trimming stripped 0 bases from V and 1 base from J, with 10 bases between. CDR1 and CDR2 from the germline V gene are DFQATT and SNEGSKA (reference sequence). Written as DNA, the CDR3 is TGCAGTGCTAGAGATCGGCGGGGATCCTACGAGCAGTACTTC. Translation gives CSARDRRGSYEQYF.

This clonotype was detected a few times. The V call is TRBV10-3, the J call TRBJ1-1; D might be TRBD1 (5 bases). Deletions cut 1 base from V and 0 bases from J, with 15 bases between. The CDR3 covers 17 residues. Germline V gene data show CDR1 as ENHRY and CDR2 as SYGVKD. The CDR3 sequence: CAISEYTPGGLNTEAFF. The CDR3 coding sequence is TGTGCCATCAGTGAGTACACCCCGGGGGGTTTGAACACTGAAGCTTTCTTT.

This clonotype showed up many times. The V and J genes are TRBV2 and TRBJ2-3; 10 nucleotides agree with TRBD2. This CDR3 has 14 amino acids. The germline V gene has CDR1 SNHLY and CDR2 FYNNEI. The ends lost 4 bases at V and 3 bases at J; junction bases unmatched: 1. CDR3 DNA: TGTGCCAGCAGTGTTAGCGGGAGGACAGATACGCAGTATTTT. As protein: CASSVSGRTDTQYF.

This clonotype was seen ten or more times. The chain joins TRBV28 to TRBJ2-1; D gene unclear. Germline V gene lookup returns CDR1 MDHEN and CDR2 SYDVKM. V lost 4 bases to trimming and J lost 4 bases, with 26 bases between them. There are 19 residues in the CDR3. CDR3 nucleotide sequence: TGTGCCAGCAGTTATCCGGATAAGGCGGAGCTCCCCATTTACAATGAGCAGTTCTTC. Amino acids: CASSYPDKAELPIYNEQFF.

The gene calls are TRBV7-8 and TRBJ2-3; TRBD2 matches at 7 bases. Germline CDR1 SGHVS, CDR2 FQNEAQ. V trimming: 5 bases; J trimming: 4 bases; junction bases outside the gene matches: 6. The CDR3 is made up of 14 amino acids. CDR3 sequence (DNA): TGTGCCAGCAGCACGAGGACTAGATCAGATACGCAGTATTTT. This gives the protein CASSTRTRSDTQYF.

The genes are TRBV6-2 or TRBV6-3 and TRBJ1-2; D gene uncertain. The ends were cut back, 9 bases at V and 3 bases at J, with 11 bases in the middle. This CDR3 region has 12 residues. Germline CDR1 and CDR2: MNHEY and SVGEGT. The CDR3 bases are TGTGCCAGTTCCCCCTCGGACTATGGCTACACCTTC. Encoded protein: CASSPSDYGYTF.

This clonotype was picked up a small number of times. This chain joins TRBV5-1 and TRBJ2-2; D is ambiguous. Trimming left V 8 bases short and J 1 base short, with 12 bases between. The CDR3 contains 14 residues. Germline V lookup: CDR1 SGHRS, CDR2 YFSETQ. The CDR3 DNA sequence: TGCGCCAGTCGCGCTAATGGGAACACCGGGGAGCTGTTTTTT. It yields the protein CASRANGNTGELFF.

This clonotype counts as medium-sized. The CDR3 bases are TGTGCCAGCAGTTTAGGGGGGCCGGGGACAGATACGCAGTATTTT. Protein: CASSLGGPGTDTQYF. J is TRBJ2-3 and V is TRBV27; TRBD1 or TRBD2 may be the D gene (6 bases each). The germline V gene encodes CDR1 MNHEY and CDR2 SMNVEV (reference sequence). Trimming took off 2 bases at V and 3 bases at J, with 12 bases between the two ends. This CDR3 has 15 amino acids.